This TCR beta chain appears in the sequencing data of a study of beta chain features in type 1 diabetes. Study findings and constraints: TCRB CDR3 length was moderately but significantly reduced in all four CD4+ subsets of Type 1 diabetes patients.

Germline values: CDR1 MNHEY, CDR2 SMNVEV (reference sequence). Trimming cost V 6 bases and J 3 bases; bases outside gene matches: 9. The CDR3 is 18 amino acids. The authors reverse transcribed all of the isolated RNA, so sequencing captured expressed TCRB transcripts. Libraries were prepared by immunoSEQ multiplex PCR; TCRdb keeps only in-frame clonotypes and omits some of them. The sample yields roughly 70,000 clones, roughly half seen once. There are a few counts of this clone. As yet, its antigen is unknown. The clonotype was recovered from a man aged 25 to 40 with type 1 diabetes. The specimen sequenced was central memory CD4+ T cells from blood. This chain links TRBV27 with TRBJ1-6; TRBD1 matches at 12 bases. CDR3 bases: TGTGCCAGCAGATCCGGGACAGGGGGCGGAAGCTATAATTCACCCCTCCACTTT. Protein product: CASRSGTGGGSYNSPLHF.